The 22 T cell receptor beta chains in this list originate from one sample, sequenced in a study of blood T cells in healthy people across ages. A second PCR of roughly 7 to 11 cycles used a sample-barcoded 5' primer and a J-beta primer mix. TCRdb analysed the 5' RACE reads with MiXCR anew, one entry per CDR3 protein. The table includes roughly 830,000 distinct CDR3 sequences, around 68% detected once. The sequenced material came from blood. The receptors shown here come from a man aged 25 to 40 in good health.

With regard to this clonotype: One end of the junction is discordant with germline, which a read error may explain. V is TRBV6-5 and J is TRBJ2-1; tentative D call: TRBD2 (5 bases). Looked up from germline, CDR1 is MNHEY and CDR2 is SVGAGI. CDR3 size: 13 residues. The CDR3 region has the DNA TGTGCCGGCAGTTACTCTGGAGCGGACGAGCAGTTCTTC. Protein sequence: CAGSYSGADEQFF.

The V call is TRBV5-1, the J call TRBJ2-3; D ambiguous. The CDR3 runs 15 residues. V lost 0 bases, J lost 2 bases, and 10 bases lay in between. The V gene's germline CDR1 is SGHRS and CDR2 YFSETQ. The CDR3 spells CASSLEDALTDTQYF. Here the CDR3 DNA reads TGCGCCAGCAGCTTGGAGGACGCTCTCACAGATACGCAGTATTTT.

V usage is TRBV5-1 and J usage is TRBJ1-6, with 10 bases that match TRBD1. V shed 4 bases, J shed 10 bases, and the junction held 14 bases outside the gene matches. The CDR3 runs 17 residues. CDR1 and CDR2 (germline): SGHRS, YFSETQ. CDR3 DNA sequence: TGCGCCAGCAGCCTAAGTATTGACAGGGGGCGTTTCTCACCCCTCCACTTT. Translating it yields CASSLSIDRGRFSPLHF. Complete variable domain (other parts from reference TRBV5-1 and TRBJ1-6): KAGVTQTPRYLIKTRGQQVTLSCSPISGHRSVSWYQQTPGQGLQFLFEYFSETQRNKGNFPGRFSGRQFSNSRSEMNVSTLELGDSALYLCASSLSIDRGRFSPLHFGNGTRLTVT.

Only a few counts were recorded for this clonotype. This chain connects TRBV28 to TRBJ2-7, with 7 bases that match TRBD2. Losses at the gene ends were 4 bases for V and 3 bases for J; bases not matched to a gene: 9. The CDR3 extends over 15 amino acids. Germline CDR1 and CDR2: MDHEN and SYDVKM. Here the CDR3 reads CASSSHGTGGYEQYF. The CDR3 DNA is TGTGCCAGCAGTTCCCATGGGACGGGGGGCTACGAGCAGTACTTC.

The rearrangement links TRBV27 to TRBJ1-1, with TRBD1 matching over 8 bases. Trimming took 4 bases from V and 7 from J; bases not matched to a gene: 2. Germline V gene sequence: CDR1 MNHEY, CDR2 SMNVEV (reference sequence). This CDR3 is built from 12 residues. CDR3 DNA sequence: TGTGCCAGCAGTTCCGGACAGGGTGAAGCTTTCTTT. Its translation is CASSSGQGEAFF.

The DNA of the CDR3 is TGTGCCAGCAGTTCTCTGTACCTGGGACCACCCGGAGAGACCCAGTACTTC. This gives the protein CASSSLYLGPPGETQYF. This rearrangement joins TRBV6-5 to TRBJ2-5; D is perhaps TRBD1 or TRBD2 (5 bases each). This CDR3 has 17 amino acids. V lost 4 bases, J lost 4 bases, and 22 bases lay in between. The germline V gene has CDR1 MNHEY and CDR2 SVGAGI.

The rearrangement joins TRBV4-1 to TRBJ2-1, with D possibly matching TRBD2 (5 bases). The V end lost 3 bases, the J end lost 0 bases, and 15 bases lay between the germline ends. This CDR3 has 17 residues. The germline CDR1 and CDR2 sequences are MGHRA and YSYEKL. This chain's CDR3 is CASSQERRSISYNEQFF. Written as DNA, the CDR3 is TGCGCCAGCAGCCAGGAGCGGAGGTCCATCTCCTACAATGAGCAGTTCTTC.

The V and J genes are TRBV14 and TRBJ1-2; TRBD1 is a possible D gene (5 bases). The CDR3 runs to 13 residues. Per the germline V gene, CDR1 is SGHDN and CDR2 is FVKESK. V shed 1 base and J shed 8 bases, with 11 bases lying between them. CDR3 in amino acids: CASSQVEGPGYTF. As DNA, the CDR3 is TGTGCCAGCAGCCAAGTTGAGGGGCCCGGCTACACCTTC.

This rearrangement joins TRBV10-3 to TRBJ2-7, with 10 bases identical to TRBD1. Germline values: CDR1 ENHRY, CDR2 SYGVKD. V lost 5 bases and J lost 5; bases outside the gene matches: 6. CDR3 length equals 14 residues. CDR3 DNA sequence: TGTGCCATCAGTACGACAGGGGGCTATAACGAGCAGTACTTC. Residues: CAISTTGGYNEQYF.

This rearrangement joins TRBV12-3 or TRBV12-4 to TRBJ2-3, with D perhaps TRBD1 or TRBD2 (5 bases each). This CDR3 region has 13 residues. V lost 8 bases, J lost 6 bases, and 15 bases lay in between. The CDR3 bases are TGTGCCAGCGGGACGGCCGATTTGGATACGCAGTATTTT. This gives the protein CASGTADLDTQYF.

CDR3: CASSPPTVGNQPQHF. The DNA of the CDR3 is TGTGCCAGCAGTCCCCCCACAGTGGGAAATCAGCCCCAGCATTTT. The chain employs TRBV6-2 or TRBV6-3 and TRBJ1-5; D unclear. Germline assignment: CDR1 MNHEY and CDR2 SVGEGT. Trimming took 5 bases from V and 4 from J, leaving 15 bases between them. The CDR3 runs to 15 residues.

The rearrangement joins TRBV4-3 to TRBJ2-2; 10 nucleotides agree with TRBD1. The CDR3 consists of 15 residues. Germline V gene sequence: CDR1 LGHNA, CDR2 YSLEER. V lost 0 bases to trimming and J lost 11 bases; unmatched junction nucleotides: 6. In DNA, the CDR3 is TGCGCCAGCAGCCAAGATCGAGGACAGGGGGGCGAGCTGTTTTTT. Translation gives CASSQDRGQGGELFF.

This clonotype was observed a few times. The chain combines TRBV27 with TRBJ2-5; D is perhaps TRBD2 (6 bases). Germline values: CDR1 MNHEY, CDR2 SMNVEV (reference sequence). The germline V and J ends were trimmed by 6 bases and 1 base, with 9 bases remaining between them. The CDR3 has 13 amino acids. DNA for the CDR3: TGTGCCAGCAGAGGGCGGGGCCAAGAGACCCAGTACTTC. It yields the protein CASRGRGQETQYF.

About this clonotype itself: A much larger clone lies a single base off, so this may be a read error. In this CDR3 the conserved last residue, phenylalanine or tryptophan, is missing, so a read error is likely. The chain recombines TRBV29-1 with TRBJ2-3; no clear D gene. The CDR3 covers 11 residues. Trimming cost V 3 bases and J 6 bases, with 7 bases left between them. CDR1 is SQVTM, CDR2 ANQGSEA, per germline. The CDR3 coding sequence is TGCAGCGTTGATTTGGCCGATACGCAGTATTAT. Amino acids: CSVDLADTQYY.

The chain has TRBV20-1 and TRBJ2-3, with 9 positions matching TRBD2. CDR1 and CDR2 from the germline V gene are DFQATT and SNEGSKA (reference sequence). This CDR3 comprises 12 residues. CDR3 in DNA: TGCAGCCTAGCGGGACTCACAGATACGCAGTATTTT. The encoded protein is CSLAGLTDTQYF.

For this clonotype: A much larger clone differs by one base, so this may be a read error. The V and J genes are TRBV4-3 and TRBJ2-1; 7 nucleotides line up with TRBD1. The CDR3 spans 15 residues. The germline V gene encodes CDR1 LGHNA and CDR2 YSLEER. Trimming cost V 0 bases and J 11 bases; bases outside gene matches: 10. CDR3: CASSQERGLQYKQFF. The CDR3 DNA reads TGCGCCAGCAGCCAAGAAAGGGGGCTGCAATATAAGCAGTTCTTC.

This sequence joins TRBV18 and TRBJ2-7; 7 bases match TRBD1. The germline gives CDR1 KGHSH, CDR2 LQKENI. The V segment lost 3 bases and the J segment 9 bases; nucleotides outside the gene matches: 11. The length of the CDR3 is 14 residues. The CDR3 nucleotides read TGTGCCAGCTCACCCAGGACAGGAGACGTCATGCAGTACTTC. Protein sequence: CASSPRTGDVMQYF.

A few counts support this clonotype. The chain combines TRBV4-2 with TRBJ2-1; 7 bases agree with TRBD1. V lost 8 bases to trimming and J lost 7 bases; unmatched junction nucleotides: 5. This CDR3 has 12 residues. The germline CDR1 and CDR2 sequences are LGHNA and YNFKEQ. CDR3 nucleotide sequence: TGTGCCAGCCGACAGGGCAAGAATGAGCAGTTCTTC. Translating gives CASRQGKNEQFF.

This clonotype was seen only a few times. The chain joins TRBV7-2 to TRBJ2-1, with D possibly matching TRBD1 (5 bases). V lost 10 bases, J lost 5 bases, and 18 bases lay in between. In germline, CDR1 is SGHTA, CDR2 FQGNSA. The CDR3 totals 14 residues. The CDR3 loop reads CATPLRVGDNEQFF. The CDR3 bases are TGTGCCACCCCTCTACGGGTAGGGGACAATGAGCAGTTCTTC.

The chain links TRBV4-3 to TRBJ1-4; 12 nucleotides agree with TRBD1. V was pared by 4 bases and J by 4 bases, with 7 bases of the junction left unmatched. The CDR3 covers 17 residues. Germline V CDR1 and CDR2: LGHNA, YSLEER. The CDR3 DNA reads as TGCGCCAGCAGCCCCGGGACAGGGGGCGGACTTAATGAAAAACTGTTTTTT. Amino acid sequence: CASSPGTGGGLNEKLFF.

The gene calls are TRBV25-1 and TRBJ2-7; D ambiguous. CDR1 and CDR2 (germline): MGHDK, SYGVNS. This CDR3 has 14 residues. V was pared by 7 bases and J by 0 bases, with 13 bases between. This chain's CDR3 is CASKVAGDSYEQYF. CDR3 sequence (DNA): TGTGCCAGCAAGGTGGCAGGCGACTCCTACGAGCAGTACTTC.

This CDR3 reads CASRVSSGRTSDTQYF. In DNA form, the CDR3 reads TGCGCCAGCAGAGTATCTAGCGGGCGGACTTCAGATACGCAGTATTTT. The gene calls are TRBV5-1 and TRBJ2-3, with 8 bases that match TRBD2. CDR3 length equals 16 residues. Germline lookup yields CDR1 SGHRS and CDR2 YFSETQ. V was clipped by 5 bases and J by 4 bases; unmatched bases: 12.